Here is one TCR beta chain with its context. No antigen is known for it. Base qualities are not provided; no much larger clone lies one nucleotide away. Each collaborating institution followed its own protocols to collect whole blood in K2EDTA tubes. For TCRbeta analysis, collaborators shipped samples in one of three forms: frozen whole blood, isolated PBMCs, or DNA extracted from either of those sample types. This entry comes from a study of blood T cell repertoires in COVID-19 (dated by TCRdb to 2020 to 2021). For the wider study: Samples from collaborators originated in the United States, Italy and Spain and spanned both the acute and convalescent phases of COVID-19. The material from the prospective study consisted of cDNA or gDNA derived from T cells, B-cell-depleted T cells, or PBMCs. Subjects who had been exposed to COVID-19, were actively infected with it, or had recovered from it provided the deeply sampled blood TCRbeta repertoires that made up the dataset. The repertoires were made available in a free public database intended to serve as a resource for research on the immune response to SARS-CoV-2. Samples came from the ongoing ImmuneRACE study (first 160 participants) plus 1,254 subjects from 6 global collaborators. Sample metadata almost always included a de-identified subject ID, COVID-19 status, age in years and sex. Where HLA class I and class II types were available, the types were taken from metadata supplied by the sample provider, not from assay-based typing.

V drops 2 bases and J drops 0 bases, leaving 16 bases in between. Reading from cysteine to phenylalanine, the CDR3 counts 17 amino acids. Just the 51-base CDR3 DNA is kept, in frame starting at base 1. For CDR1 and CDR2, the germline V gene (reference sequence) lists SEHNR and FQNEAQ. TCRbeta CDR3 regions were amplified from genomic DNA by means of the immunoSEQ Assay, a bias-controlled multiplex PCR. The paper's data handling went like this. The number of nucleated cells in each sample was estimated from the amplification of reference gene primers within the assay. To quantify the absolute abundance of each unique TCRbeta CDR3 rearrangement, sequence reads were collapsed and filtered. For each sample, productive Simpson clonality was calculated as the square root of Simpson's diversity index over productive rearrangements. TCRdb stores this immuneACCESS table with in-frame sequences only. Part of the clones is absent; in the studies checked, under half of the shortfall reflects unresolved V genes, and no reason is known for the rest. Clone size and V and J calls were adopted from that table, with D and trimming inferred from the DNA. For this sample the table gives more than 200,000 clones, of which roughly nine tenths were detected only once. 3% of the sample goes to the ten largest clones.

Overall study results and their limits: The quantity of clinical and demographic metadata differed by source and by participant and was supplied without curation.

The sequencing input was peripheral blood. The sequence joins TRBV7-9 to TRBJ1-1; a tentative D call is TRBD1 (5 bases match). The clonotype comes from a man between 18 and 29 years old with active or convalescent COVID-19. CDR3 loop: CASSLNRWAVMNTEAFF. The nucleotide sequence is given as TGTGCCAGCAGCTTAAACAGGTGGGCCGTCATGAACACTGAAGCTTTCTTT.